The rows below give T cell receptor beta chains drawn from one sample of a study of T cell responses to AZD1222 COVID-19 vaccine. Data came from immunoSEQ multiplex PCR; TCRdb stores just in-frame clones and leaves some out. The sample carries 100,000 to 150,000 clones, 85% to 95% recorded once. The sequencing here drew on peripheral blood, taken on day 0 of AZD1222 vaccination. Receptor source: an adult in good health. The CDR3 runs from the conserved cysteine through the conserved F or W. The D gene is left open where the match is weak. Clone size is given for some rows only: seen once, a few or many times, or a class if the clone is expanded.

>.|TRBV6-1|TRBJ2-1|.
TGTGCCAGCAGTGAAAAGCGGGATGAGCAGTTCTTC
CASSEKRDEQFF
>TRBD2|TRBV6-2/TRBV6-3|TRBJ2-7|.
TGTGCCAGCAGTTACGCCACACCTTTAGCGGGAACCTACGAGCAGTACTTC
CASSYATPLAGTYEQYF
>.|TRBV13|TRBJ2-1|.
TGTGCCAGCAGCCCCCCTGGCTTCTATGAGCAGTTCTTC
CASSPPGFYEQFF
>.|TRBV27|TRBJ1-1|.
TGTGCCAGCAAACGTTCAGGACCACTCAACACTGAAGCTTTCTTT
CASKRSGPLNTEAFF
>TRBD2|TRBV28|TRBJ2-3|.
TGTGCCAGCATCACGGGGCGGCTAGCGGAATCCACAGATACGCAGTATTTT
CASITGRLAESTDTQYF
>.|TRBV13|TRBJ1-1|.
TGTGCCAGCAGCTTATCAAACACTGAAGCTTTCTTT
CASSLSNTEAFF
>.|TRBV5-5|TRBJ1-2|once
TGTGCCAGCAGCGATACAGGGAGGGCGAACTATGGCTACACCTTC
CASSDTGRANYGYTF
>.|TRBV7-9|TRBJ2-2|.
TGTGCCAGCAGCTTAGCAGGTCCCGGGGAGCTGTTTTTT
CASSLAGPGELFF
>.|TRBV20-1|TRBJ1-2|.
TGCAGTGCTAGAGACACGTCAGACACCTTC
CSARDTSDTF
>TRBD1|TRBV14|TRBJ1-4|.
TGTGCCAGCAGCCAGGATCTCCGGGGACAGCCAGAAAAACTGTTTTTT
CASSQDLRGQPEKLFF
>.|TRBV25-1|TRBJ2-1|.
TGTGCCACCTCGCAGGCCAATGAGCAGTTCTTC
CATSQANEQFF
>TRBD2|TRBV6-5|TRBJ2-7|.
TGTGCCAGCAGTTCCGGACTAGCCGGGCAGGGGTACTTC
CASSSGLAGQGYF
>TRBD1|TRBV3-1/TRBV3-2|TRBJ1-2|.
TGTGCCAGCAGCCAAGTTACAGGGGGTGGCTACACCTTC
CASSQVTGGGYTF
>.|TRBV3-1/TRBV3-2|TRBJ2-5|.
TGTGCCAGCAGCCATGAGACCCAGTACTTC
CASSHETQYF
>.|TRBV12-3/TRBV12-4|TRBJ2-7|.
TGTGCCAGCAGTTTACGGCCCTACGAGCAGTACTTC
CASSLRPYEQYF
>TRBD1|TRBV4-2|TRBJ2-3|.
TGTGCCAGCAGCCCGGGACAGGGGGCGCATCCAGATACGCAGTATTTT
CASSPGQGAHPDTQYF
>.|TRBV30|TRBJ2-3|.
TGTGCCTGGGCCCTTGGCCCAGATACGCAGTATTTT
CAWALGPDTQYF
>TRBD1|TRBV7-2|TRBJ2-6|.
TGTGCCAGCAGCTTCCGGACAGGGACTTACGGGGCCAACGTCCTGACTTTC
CASSFRTGTYGANVLTF
>.|TRBV19|TRBJ1-2|.
TGTGCCAGTAGTATCCGAAACTATGGCTACACCTTC
CASSIRNYGYTF
>.|TRBV19|TRBJ1-4|.
TGTGCCAGTAGTATCTCGAGAGGGAGAGAAGAAAAACTGTTTTTT
CASSISRGREEKLFF
>.|TRBV3-1/TRBV3-2|TRBJ1-2|.
TGTGCCAGCAGAGGGGGGGTAGACTATGGCTACACCTTC
CASRGGVDYGYTF
>TRBD2|TRBV3-1/TRBV3-2|TRBJ2-7|.
TGTGCCAGCAGCCCTCGACTAGCGGAGTTCTCATGGCAGTACTTC
CASSPRLAEFSWQYF
>.|TRBV7-8|TRBJ1-1|.
TGTGCCAGCCTCCCCGCTCTACAGGGCACTGAAGCTTTCTTT
CASLPALQGTEAFF
>TRBD2|TRBV6-5|TRBJ2-7|.
TGTGCCAGCAGTAAGCAGCGGGGCAGCTCCTACGAGCAGTACTTC
CASSKQRGSSYEQYF
>TRBD1|TRBV10-3|TRBJ2-7|.
TGTGCCGCCCGCGAATTACAGGGGGCCCACGAGCAGTACTTC
CAARELQGAHEQYF
>.|TRBV7-2|TRBJ2-2|.
TGTGCCAGCAGCTTAGTACCTGTAACCGGGGAGCTGTTTTTT
CASSLVPVTGELFF
>TRBD1|TRBV28|TRBJ1-1|.
TGTGCCAGCAGTCGTACAGGGGGCGGCACTGAAGCTTTCTTT
CASSRTGGGTEAFF
>.|TRBV9|TRBJ2-3|.
TGTGCCAGCAGCGTTGGACTTAGCACAGATACGCAGTATTTT
CASSVGLSTDTQYF
>TRBD1|TRBV7-8|TRBJ1-2|.
TGTGCCAGCAGCCGAACAGAACAGGGGATCTATGGCTACACCTTC
CASSRTEQGIYGYTF
>TRBD1|TRBV15|TRBJ1-5|few
TGTGCCACCAGCAGAGTCAGGGGGTGGAATCAGCCCCAGCATTTT
CATSRVRGWNQPQHF
>.|TRBV5-1|TRBJ1-2|.
TGCGCCAGCAGCTTGGGGCAGGGAGATGGCTACACCTTC
CASSLGQGDGYTF
>.|TRBV3-1/TRBV3-2|TRBJ2-7|.
TGTGCCAGCAGCCTCGGGGACGAGCAGTACTTC
CASSLGDEQYF
>.|TRBV19|TRBJ1-1|once
TGTGCCAGTAGTAGGGACACTAACACTGAAGCTTTCTTT
CASSRDTNTEAFF
>.|TRBV6-7|TRBJ1-2|.
TGTGCCAGCCCAAGGTTAGGGCCAATGCTCCATGGCTACACCTTC
CASPRLGPMLHGYTF
>.|TRBV5-4|TRBJ2-1|.
TGTGCCAGCAGCTTGGAATCGGGGCGGCTCTCCTACAATGAGCAGTTCTTC
CASSLESGRLSYNEQFF
>TRBD1|TRBV5-4|TRBJ2-1|.
TGTGCCAGCACCACGGGGGGACAGGGGAAGGATGAGCAGTTCTTC
CASTTGGQGKDEQFF
>.|TRBV4-3|TRBJ1-1|.
TGCGCCAGCAGCCAAACCGTTAACACCGGGGCTGAAGCTTTCTTT
CASSQTVNTGAEAFF
>TRBD1|TRBV19|TRBJ2-7|.
TGTGCCAGTAGCCCGGGACAGTCCTCCTACGAGCAGTACTTC
CASSPGQSSYEQYF
>.|TRBV24-1|TRBJ2-1|.
TGTGCCACCAGTGATTTGCGGACGGGCCCTCGGGATGAGCAGTTCTTC
CATSDLRTGPRDEQFF
>TRBD2|TRBV28|TRBJ2-1|.
TGTGCCAGCAGTGCCACTAGCGGGAGCGTCTACAATGTGAATGAGCAGTTCTTC
CASSATSGSVYNVNEQFF
>TRBD2|TRBV27|TRBJ2-3|.
TGTGCCAGCAGCTCAGCGGGAGGCCGCACAGATACGCAGTATTTT
CASSSAGGRTDTQYF
>.|TRBV28|TRBJ2-7|once
TGTGCCAGCAGTTTGGTGCTAGGGGGGGACTCCTACGAGCAGTACTTC
CASSLVLGGDSYEQYF
>.|TRBV3-1/TRBV3-2|TRBJ1-1|.
TGTGCCAGCAGCCAAGCCGTGAACACTGAAGCTTTCTTT
CASSQAVNTEAFF
>.|TRBV5-1|TRBJ1-2|.
TGCGCCAGCAGCTTGGCCAAGAGGGGCAACGACTATGGCTACACCTTC
CASSLAKRGNDYGYTF
>TRBD2|TRBV19|TRBJ2-1|.
TGTGCCAGTAGTAGTAGCGGGGGCGCCTTCTACAATGAGCAGTTCTTC
CASSSSGGAFYNEQFF
>TRBD1|TRBV6-1|TRBJ2-7|once
TGTGCCAGCAGTGAATTCGGGACAGCTAGCTCCTACGAGCAGTACTTC
CASSEFGTASSYEQYF
>.|TRBV12-5|TRBJ1-5|.
TGTGCTAGTGGTGGCCAGGGCTGGGGTCAGCCCCAGCATTTT
CASGGQGWGQPQHF
>.|TRBV6-5|TRBJ1-3|.
TGTGCCAGCAGCCAGACCCACTCTGGAAACACCATATATTTT
CASSQTHSGNTIYF
>.|TRBV6-5|TRBJ1-3|.
TGTGCCAGCAGGATGAAAAGGGGAAACACCATATATTTT
CASRMKRGNTIYF
>.|TRBV3-1/TRBV3-2|TRBJ1-2|.
TGTGCCAGCAGCCTAGGGACATATGGCTACACCTTC
CASSLGTYGYTF
>.|TRBV27|TRBJ2-1|once
TGTGCCAGCAGTTTATGGGGGGAGCAGTTCTTC
CASSLWGEQFF
>TRBD1|TRBV6-2/TRBV6-3|TRBJ1-5|.
TGTGCCAGCAGTTTCGCCCGGGACAGGGATTTACGAAATCAGCCCCAGCATTTT
CASSFARDRDLRNQPQHF
>TRBD2|TRBV20-1|TRBJ2-5|.
TGCAGTGCTAGTGAACTAGCGGGAGGAGAGACCCAGTACTTC
CSASELAGGETQYF
>.|TRBV6-5|TRBJ2-4|once
TGTGCCAGCAGTAAGGGGATCCGAAACATTCAGTACTTC
CASSKGIRNIQYF
>.|TRBV21-1|TRBJ2-3|.
TGTGCCAGCAGCAAAGTGCCGGGGGACTTTCCGGGTGCGCAGTATTTT
CASSKVPGDFPGAQYF
>TRBD2|TRBV7-8|TRBJ2-1|.
TGTGCCACCAGCGGGAGGGCCTCTGGAAATGAGCAGTTCTTC
CATSGRASGNEQFF